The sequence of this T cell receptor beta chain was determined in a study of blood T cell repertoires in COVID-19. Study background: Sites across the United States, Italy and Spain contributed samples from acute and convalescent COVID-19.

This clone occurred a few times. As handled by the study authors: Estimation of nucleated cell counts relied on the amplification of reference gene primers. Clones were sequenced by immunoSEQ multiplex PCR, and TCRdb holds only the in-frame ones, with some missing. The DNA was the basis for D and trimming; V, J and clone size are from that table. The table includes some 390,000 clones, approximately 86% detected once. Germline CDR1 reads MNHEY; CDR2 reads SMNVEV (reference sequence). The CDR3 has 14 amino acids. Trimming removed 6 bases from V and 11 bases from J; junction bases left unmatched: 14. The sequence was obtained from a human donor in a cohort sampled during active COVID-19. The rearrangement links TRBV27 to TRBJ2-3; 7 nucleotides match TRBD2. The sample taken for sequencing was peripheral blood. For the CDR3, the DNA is TGTGCCAGCAGGCTTGGTCTAGCGGTAACAAAGCAGTATTTT. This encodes CASRLGLAVTKQYF.